This record covers a single T cell receptor (beta chain). Its antigen remains unknown. In germline, CDR1 is GTSNPN, CDR2 SVGIG (reference sequence). Trimming took 3 bases from V and 8 from J, leaving 11 bases between them. The CDR3 contains 13 residues. The source of the sample is a study of vaccination and CD4 T cells after COVID-19. Findings and caveats of the study: Vaccine-specific clones in convalescent patients were spike mono-reactive in 304 of 307 cases.

Documented treatment: approximately nine-day PBMC culture with coronavirus spike peptide pools or control peptides (ViraFEST assay). Oncomine TCR Beta short-read sequencing was applied to DNA from cultured CD4+ T cells. TCRdb re-called the PCR reads with MiXCR, one entry per CDR3 protein. The data hold about 4,600 distinct CDR3 sequences, with 30% to 35% observed a single time. The sequence was obtained from a human donor who had recovered from COVID-19. This rearrangement joins TRBV30 to TRBJ1-6; the D gene is possibly TRBD1 (5 bases). Sequencing was done on a sample of CD4+ T cells from blood, cultured in vitro. Here the CDR3 DNA reads TGTGCCTGGAGGGGGGGACGGCATTCACCCCTCCACTTT. It translates to CAWRGGRHSPLHF.